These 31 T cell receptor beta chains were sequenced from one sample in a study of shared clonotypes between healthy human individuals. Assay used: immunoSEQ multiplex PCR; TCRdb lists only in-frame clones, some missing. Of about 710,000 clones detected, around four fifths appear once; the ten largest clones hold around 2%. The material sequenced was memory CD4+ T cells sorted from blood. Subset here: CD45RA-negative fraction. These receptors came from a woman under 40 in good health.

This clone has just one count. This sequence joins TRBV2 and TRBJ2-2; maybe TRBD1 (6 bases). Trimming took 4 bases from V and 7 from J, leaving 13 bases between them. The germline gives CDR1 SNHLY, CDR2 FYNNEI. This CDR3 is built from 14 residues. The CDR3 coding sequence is TGTGCCAGCAGTGTCCGACAGGTCAGCGGGGAGCTGTTTTTT. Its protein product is CASSVRQVSGELFF.

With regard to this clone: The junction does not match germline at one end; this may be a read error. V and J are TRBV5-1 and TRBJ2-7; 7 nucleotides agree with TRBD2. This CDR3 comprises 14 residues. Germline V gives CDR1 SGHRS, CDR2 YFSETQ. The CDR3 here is CASIRREISHEQYF. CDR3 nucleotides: TGCGCCAGCATTCGGCGGGAGATCTCCCACGAGCAGTACTTC.

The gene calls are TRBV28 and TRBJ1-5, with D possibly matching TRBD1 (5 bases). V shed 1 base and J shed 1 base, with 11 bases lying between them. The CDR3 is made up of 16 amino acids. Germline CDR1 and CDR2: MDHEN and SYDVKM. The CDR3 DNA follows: TGTGCCAGCAGTTTATTTCCAGGGTCGAGCAATCAGCCCCAGCATTTT. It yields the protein CASSLFPGSSNQPQHF.

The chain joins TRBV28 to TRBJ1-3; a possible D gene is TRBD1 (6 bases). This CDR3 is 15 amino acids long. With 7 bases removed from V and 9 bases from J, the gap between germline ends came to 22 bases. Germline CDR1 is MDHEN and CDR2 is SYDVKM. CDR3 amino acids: CASTSGALSGATIYF. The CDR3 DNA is TGTGCCAGCACGTCAGGGGCCCTCTCTGGTGCCACCATATATTTT. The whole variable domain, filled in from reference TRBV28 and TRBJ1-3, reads DVKVTQSSRYLVKRTGEKVFLECVQDMDHENMFWYRQDPGLGLRLIYFSYDVKMKEKGDIPEGYSVSREKKERFSLILESASTNQTSMYLCASTSGALSGATIYFGEGSWLTVV.

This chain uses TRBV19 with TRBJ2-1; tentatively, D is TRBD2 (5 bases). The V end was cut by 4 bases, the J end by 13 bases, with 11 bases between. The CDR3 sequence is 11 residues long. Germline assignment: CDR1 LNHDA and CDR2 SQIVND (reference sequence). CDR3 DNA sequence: TGTGCCAGTAGTAACCCCTCGGGACAGTTCTTC. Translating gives CASSNPSGQFF.

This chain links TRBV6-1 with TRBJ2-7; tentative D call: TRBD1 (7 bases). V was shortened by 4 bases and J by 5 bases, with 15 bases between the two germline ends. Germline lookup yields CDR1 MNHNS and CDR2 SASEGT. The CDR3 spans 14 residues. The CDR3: CASSVSGGLHEQYF. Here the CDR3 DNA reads TGTGCCAGCAGTGTATCAGGGGGGTTGCACGAGCAGTACTTC.

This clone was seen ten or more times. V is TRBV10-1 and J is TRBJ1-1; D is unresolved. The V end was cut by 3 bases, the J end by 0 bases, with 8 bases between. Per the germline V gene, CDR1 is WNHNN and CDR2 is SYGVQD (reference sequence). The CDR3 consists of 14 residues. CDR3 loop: CASSEDTMNTEAFF. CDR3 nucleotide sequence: TGCGCCAGCAGTGAAGACACGATGAACACTGAAGCTTTCTTT.

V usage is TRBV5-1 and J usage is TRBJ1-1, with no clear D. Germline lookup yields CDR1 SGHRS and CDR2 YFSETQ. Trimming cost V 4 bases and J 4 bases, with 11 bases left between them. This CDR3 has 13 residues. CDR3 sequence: CASSQSRTTEAFF. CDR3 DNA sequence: TGCGCCAGCAGCCAGTCGAGGACCACTGAAGCTTTCTTT.

This CDR3 reads CASSSSGWESTDTQYF. The CDR3 DNA reads as TGTGCCAGCAGCTCCAGCGGGTGGGAGAGTACAGATACGCAGTATTTT. The genes are TRBV11-3 and TRBJ2-3; possibly TRBD2 for D (6 bases). CDR3 size: 16 residues. V was trimmed by 4 bases and J by 3 bases, leaving 17 bases between them. Germline CDR1 SGHNT, CDR2 YENEEA.

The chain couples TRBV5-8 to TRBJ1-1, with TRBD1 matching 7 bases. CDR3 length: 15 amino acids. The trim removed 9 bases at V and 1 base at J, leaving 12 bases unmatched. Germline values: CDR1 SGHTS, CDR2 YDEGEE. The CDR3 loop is CATAPVTGWNTEAFF. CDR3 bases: TGTGCCACCGCGCCCGTGACAGGGTGGAACACTGAAGCTTTCTTT.

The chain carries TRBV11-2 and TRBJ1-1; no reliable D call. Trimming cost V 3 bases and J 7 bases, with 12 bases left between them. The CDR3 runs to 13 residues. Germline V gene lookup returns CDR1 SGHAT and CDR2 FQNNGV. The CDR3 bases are TGTGCCAGCAGCTTTCTAGCAATTAATGAAGCTTTCTTT. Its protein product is CASSFLAINEAFF.

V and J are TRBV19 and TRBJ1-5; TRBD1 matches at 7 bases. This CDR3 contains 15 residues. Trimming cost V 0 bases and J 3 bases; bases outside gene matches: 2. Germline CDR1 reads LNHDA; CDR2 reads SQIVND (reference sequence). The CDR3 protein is CASSIEGQFNQPQHF. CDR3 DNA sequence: TGTGCCAGTAGTATAGAGGGACAGTTCAATCAGCCCCAGCATTTT.

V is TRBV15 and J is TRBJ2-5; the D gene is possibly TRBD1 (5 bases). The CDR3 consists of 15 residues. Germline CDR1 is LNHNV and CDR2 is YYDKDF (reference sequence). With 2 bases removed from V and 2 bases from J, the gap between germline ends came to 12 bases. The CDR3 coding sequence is TGTGCCACCAGCAGAAACCCAGGGAATCAAGAGACCCAGTACTTC. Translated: CATSRNPGNQETQYF.

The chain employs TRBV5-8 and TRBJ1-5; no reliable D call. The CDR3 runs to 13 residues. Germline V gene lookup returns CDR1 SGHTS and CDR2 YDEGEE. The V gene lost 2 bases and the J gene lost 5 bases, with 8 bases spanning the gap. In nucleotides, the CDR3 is TGTGCCAGCAGCTTTGAAAGGGATCAGCCCCAGCATTTT. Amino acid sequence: CASSFERDQPQHF. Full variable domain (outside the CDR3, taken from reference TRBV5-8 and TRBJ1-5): EAGVTQSPTHLIKTRGQQATLRCSPISGHTSVYWYQQALGLGLQFLLWYDEGEERNRGNFPPRFSGRQFPNYSSELNVNALELEDSALYLCASSFERDQPQHFGDGTRLSIL.

The CDR3 here is CASSLVTGEGEQYF. For the CDR3, the DNA is TGCGCCAGCAGCCTGGTCACCGGGGAAGGCGAGCAGTACTTC. The chain links TRBV5-1 to TRBJ2-7; the D gene is possibly TRBD2 (5 bases). The germline gives CDR1 SGHRS, CDR2 YFSETQ. Trimming took 4 bases from V and 6 from J, leaving 17 bases between them. The CDR3 spans 14 residues.

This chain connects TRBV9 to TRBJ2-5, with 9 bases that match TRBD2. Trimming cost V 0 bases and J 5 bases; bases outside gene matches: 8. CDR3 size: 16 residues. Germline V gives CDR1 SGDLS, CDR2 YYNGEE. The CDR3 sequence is CASSVGVAGVGETQYF. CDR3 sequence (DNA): TGTGCCAGCAGCGTAGGTGTAGCGGGAGTTGGGGAGACCCAGTACTTC.

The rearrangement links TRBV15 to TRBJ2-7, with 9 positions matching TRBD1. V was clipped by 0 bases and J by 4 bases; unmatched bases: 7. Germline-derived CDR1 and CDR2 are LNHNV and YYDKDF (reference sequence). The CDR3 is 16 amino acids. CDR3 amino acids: CATSRDWGQGDYEQYF. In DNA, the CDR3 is TGTGCCACCAGCAGAGATTGGGGACAGGGAGATTACGAGCAGTACTTC.

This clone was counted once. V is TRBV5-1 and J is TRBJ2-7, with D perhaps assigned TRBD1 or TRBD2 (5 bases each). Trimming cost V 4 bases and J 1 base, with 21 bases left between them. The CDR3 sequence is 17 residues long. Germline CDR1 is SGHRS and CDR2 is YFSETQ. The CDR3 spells CASSPFGASSASYEQYF. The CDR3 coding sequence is TGCGCCAGCAGCCCCTTCGGGGCCTCTTCAGCGTCCTACGAGCAGTACTTC.

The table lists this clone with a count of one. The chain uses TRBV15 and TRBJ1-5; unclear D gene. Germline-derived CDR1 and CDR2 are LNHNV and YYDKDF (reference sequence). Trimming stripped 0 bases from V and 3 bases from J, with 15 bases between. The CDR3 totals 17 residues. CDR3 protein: CATSRDRGMGFNQPQHF. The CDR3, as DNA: TGTGCCACCAGCAGAGATCGGGGTATGGGGTTCAATCAGCCCCAGCATTTT.

CDR3 in amino acids: CRVIDGDTQYF. The CDR3 DNA is TGCAGGGTAATTGACGGCGATACGCAGTATTTT. J is TRBJ2-3 and V is TRBV20-1; no definite D call. Germline loops: CDR1 DFQATT, CDR2 SNEGSKA (reference sequence). CDR3 length: 11 amino acids.

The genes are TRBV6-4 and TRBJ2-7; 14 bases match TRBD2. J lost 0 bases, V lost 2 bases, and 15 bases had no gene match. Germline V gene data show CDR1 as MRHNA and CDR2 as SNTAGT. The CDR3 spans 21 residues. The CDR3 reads CASSDPKPGLAGVTSSYEQYF. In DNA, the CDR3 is TGTGCCAGCAGTGACCCGAAACCGGGACTAGCGGGAGTTACGAGCTCCTACGAGCAGTACTTC.

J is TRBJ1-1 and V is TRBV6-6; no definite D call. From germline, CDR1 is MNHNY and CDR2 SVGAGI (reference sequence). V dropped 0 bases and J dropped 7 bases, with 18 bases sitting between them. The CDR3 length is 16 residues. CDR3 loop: CASSYSGQTMGGEAFF. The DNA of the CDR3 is TGTGCCAGCAGTTACTCAGGGCAGACGATGGGAGGTGAAGCTTTCTTT.

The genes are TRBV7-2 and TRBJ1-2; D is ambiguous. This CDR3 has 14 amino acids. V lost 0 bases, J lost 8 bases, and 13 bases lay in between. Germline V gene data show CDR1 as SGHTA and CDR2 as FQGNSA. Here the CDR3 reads CASSLATIPTGYTF. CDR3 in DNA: TGTGCCAGCAGCTTAGCGACCATTCCTACCGGCTACACCTTC.

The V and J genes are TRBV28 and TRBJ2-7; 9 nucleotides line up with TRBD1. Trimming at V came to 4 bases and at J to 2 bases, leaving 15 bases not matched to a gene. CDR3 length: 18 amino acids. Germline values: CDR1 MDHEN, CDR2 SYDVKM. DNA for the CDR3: TGTGCCAGCAGTTCTACAGGGGGCCGAGCTTCCCGCGCCTACGAGCAGTACTTC. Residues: CASSSTGGRASRAYEQYF. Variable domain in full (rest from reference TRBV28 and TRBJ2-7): DVKVTQSSRYLVKRTGEKVFLECVQDMDHENMFWYRQDPGLGLRLIYFSYDVKMKEKGDIPEGYSVSREKKERFSLILESASTNQTSMYLCASSSTGGRASRAYEQYFGPGTRLTVT.

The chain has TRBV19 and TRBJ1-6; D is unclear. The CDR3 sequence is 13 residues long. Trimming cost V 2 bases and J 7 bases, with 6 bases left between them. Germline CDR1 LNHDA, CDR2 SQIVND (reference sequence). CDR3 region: CASSILANSPLHF. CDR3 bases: TGTGCCAGTAGTATACTAGCGAATTCACCCCTCCACTTT.

CDR3 in amino acids: CATSTQTGNYNEQFF. The CDR3 DNA is TGTGCCACCAGCACCCAGACAGGCAACTACAATGAGCAGTTCTTC. This rearrangement joins TRBV15 to TRBJ2-1; D might be TRBD1 (6 bases). CDR1 is LNHNV and CDR2 is YYDKDF in the germline V gene (reference sequence). This CDR3 is 15 amino acids long. Trimming stripped 4 bases from V and 3 bases from J, with 13 bases between.

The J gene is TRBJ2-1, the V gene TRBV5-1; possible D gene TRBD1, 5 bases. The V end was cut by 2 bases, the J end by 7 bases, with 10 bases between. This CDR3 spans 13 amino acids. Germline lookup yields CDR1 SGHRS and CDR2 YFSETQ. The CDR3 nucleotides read TGCGCCAGCAGCTTACAGGTTTCGAATGAGCAGTTCTTC. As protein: CASSLQVSNEQFF.

Written as DNA, the CDR3 is TGTGCCAGCAGGGCATCCGGAAGGGTGGGTGGCTACACCTTC. Translation: CASRASGRVGGYTF. J is TRBJ1-2 and V is TRBV27, with D hard to call. Germline V lookup: CDR1 MNHEY, CDR2 SMNVEV (reference sequence). This CDR3 is 14 amino acids long. V was pared by 6 bases and J by 7 bases, with 18 bases between.

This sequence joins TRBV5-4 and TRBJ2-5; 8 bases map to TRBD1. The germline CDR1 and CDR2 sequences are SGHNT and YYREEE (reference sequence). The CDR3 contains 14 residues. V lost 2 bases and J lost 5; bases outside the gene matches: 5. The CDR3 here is CASSFQGAEETQYF. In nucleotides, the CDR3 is TGTGCCAGCAGCTTCCAGGGGGCTGAGGAGACCCAGTACTTC.

The CDR3 loop reads CASSSLTGELFF. In DNA form, the CDR3 reads TGTGCCAGCAGCTCCCTTACCGGGGAGCTGTTTTTT. This sequence joins TRBV7-6 and TRBJ2-2; the D is unclear. V was trimmed by 4 bases and J by 5 bases, leaving 5 bases between them. Germline CDR1 and CDR2: SGHVS and FNYEAQ. CDR3 length equals 12 residues.

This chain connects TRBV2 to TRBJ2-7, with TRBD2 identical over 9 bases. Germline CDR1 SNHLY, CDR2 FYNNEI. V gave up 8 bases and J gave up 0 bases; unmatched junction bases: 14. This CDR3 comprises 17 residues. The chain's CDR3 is CASEASGNPQLSYEQYF. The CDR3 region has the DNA TGTGCCAGCGAGGCTAGCGGGAATCCTCAACTCTCCTACGAGCAGTACTTC.